This TCR beta chain stems from a study of T cells in Graves' hyperthyroidism and ophthalmopathy (dated by TCRdb to between 2019 and 2020). Concerning the study at large: Peripheral blood samples were taken at initial diagnosis, before any treatment was given. Prospective prediction of ophthalmopathy was tested in an independent validation cohort of 18 to 20 hyperthyroidism patients and 17 patients who later progressed to ophthalmopathy. According to the paper, TCR Vbeta CDR3 sequencing was carried out on more than 120 peripheral blood samples, which came from under 50 ophthalmopathy, under 85 hyperthyroidism and about 17 progressor patients. TCR V-J signatures able to tell the groups apart were searched for in a discovery cohort of 100 patients, of whom more than 40 had Graves' ophthalmopathy and roughly 58 had stable Graves' hyperthyroidism. The approximately 98 discovery patients were randomly divided into training and test sets at a 7:3 ratio. After blood sampling, hyperthyroidism patients were treated with methimazole at a starting dose of 30 mg daily, and ophthalmopathy patients were treated with high-dose intravenous methylprednisolone. In addition, the study compared T-cell repertoires in thyroid tissue and in blood from roughly 6 Graves' hyperthyroidism patients. Here is what the overall study found, with its caveats: Ophthalmopathy was separated from stable hyperthyroidism by a 13 V-J signature model, with approximately 85% sensitivity and 81% to 82% specificity obtained in cross-validation and 80%/75% obtained in testing. Most expanded thyroid clonotypes (frequency above 0.001) were also detected in blood, a finding suggesting that blood repertoires may reflect thyroid immune responses. No statistical method was used to set the sample size in advance, and investigators knew the group allocation. In validation, progression to ophthalmopathy was predicted by the model with almost 71% sensitivity and 72% to 80% specificity, a median of 6.5 months before onset.

CDR1 and CDR2 are read off the germline V gene as SGHDT and YYEEEE. Relative to germline, V is 0 bases shorter and J is 10 bases shorter, with 10 bases between their ends. The cysteine opens and the phenylalanine closes a CDR3 of 12 amino acids. Only the CDR3 part of the read is kept: 36 bases, read in frame from the first base. The TCR beta CDR3 regions were amplified from the RNA transcripts. The first round of RT-PCR for the TCR CDR3 was performed with the HTBI primer set and the Qiagen OneStep RT-PCR kit. Libraries were constructed in a second round of multiplex PCR, after which size selection and purification were carried out. The libraries were sequenced on an Illumina HiSeq2000 using paired-end 100 bp reads. The authors processed their data as follows. Raw data were processed with SOAPnuke, discarding reads with adapters, uncalled bases, mean Phred below 15, or no exact constant-primer or identifier match. COPE v1.2.5 was used to merge the high-quality paired reads, and each unique nucleotide sequence was defined as a clonotype. Clonotypes were aligned to IMGT TRBV, TRBD and TRBJ reference segments using MiTCR v1.1. The analysis was restricted to V-J combinations with a frequency above 0.0001, which together covered approximately 99% of the repertoires. The TCS score was defined as the ratio of F50 (clonal expansion) to E x V (chaos), calculated using BLOSUM62-based TCRdist between CDR3 peptides within each V-J. Welch's t-statistics and random forest reduced around 520 V-J features to about 12, which were used in a naive Bayes classifier (R e1071). TCRdb handled the public reads itself, with Q25 trimming in fastp and clone calling in MiXCR, and kept productive beta chains. Entries that share a CDR3 protein sequence are merged under the most common genes and DNA. For this entry, the V and J calls and clone size follow TCRdb and not the study's own pipeline. Across this sample there are some 560,000 distinct CDR3 sequences, with around 16% seen only once. The top ten clones comprise around 7.3% of the sample.

This clonotype showed up just a few times. Which antigen it targets is not known. No base-level quality is on record; no much larger clone is a single base apart. Graves' hyperthyroidism was defined as stable when no progression to ophthalmopathy occurred over 18 months of follow-up. Hyperthyroidism patients were newly diagnosed, had a disease duration of under 2 months, and were aged 18 to 65 years. Any patient with an uncontrolled infection, another autoimmune disease, pregnancy or lactation was excluded. Diagnoses were established on the basis of clinical symptoms, serum thyroxine and TRAb, thyroid ultrasound, and orbital computed tomography. PBMCs were isolated from about 9.1 ml of fresh peripheral blood by Ficoll-Paque density gradient centrifugation. Trizol reagent was used to extract total RNA, and RNA quality was then checked on an Agilent 2100 Bioanalyzer.

Source material: blood. The sequence came from a woman between 25 and 40 years old with Graves' hyperthyroidism. Recombination connected TRBV5-6 to TRBJ1-1, with a tentative D gene TRBD1 over 6 matching bases. The CDR3 reads as follows: CASSLGGLRAFF. The DNA sequence reads TGTGCCAGCAGCTTGGGGGGGCTAAGAGCTTTCTTT.